The next 11 T cell receptor beta chains were all read from a single sample in a study of blood T cell repertoires in COVID-19. Sequenced by immunoSEQ multiplex PCR; TCRdb stores in-frame clones only, minus some. The sample contains roughly 72,000 clones, approximately 79% of which appear only once. Material for sequencing was peripheral blood. These receptors all come from a woman older than 75 with active or convalescent COVID-19.

This clone was counted a single time. The chain combines TRBV6-2 or TRBV6-3 with TRBJ2-7; D perhaps matches TRBD2 (5 bases). Germline V CDR1 and CDR2: MNHEY, SVGEGT. This CDR3 region has 14 residues. V lost 2 bases and J lost 2, with 10 bases in between. CDR3 sequence reads: CASSYEGPPYEQYF. The CDR3 DNA reads as TGTGCCAGCAGTTACGAGGGTCCTCCCTACGAGCAGTACTTC.

The chain couples TRBV6-1 to TRBJ2-7, with 7 nucleotides matching TRBD1. V shed 3 bases and J 1 base; nucleotides not matched to a gene: 6. This CDR3 is built from 15 residues. The V gene's germline CDR1 is MNHNS and CDR2 SASEGT. The CDR3: CASSEFGTVSYEQYF. CDR3 in DNA: TGTGCCAGCAGTGAGTTTGGGACAGTATCCTACGAGCAGTACTTC.

This chain joins TRBV27 and TRBJ1-1; TRBD1 is a possible D gene (6 bases). Trimming pared 6 bases from V and 1 base from J, leaving 9 bases between. The CDR3 has 13 amino acids. The germline CDR1 and CDR2 sequences are MNHEY and SMNVEV (reference sequence). CDR3 in amino acids: CASSPQGNTEAFF. The CDR3 coding sequence is TGTGCCAGCAGCCCACAGGGGAACACTGAAGCTTTCTTT.

The chain has TRBV7-2 and TRBJ2-2; 9 positions agree with TRBD2. Trimming at V came to 9 bases and at J to 1 base, leaving 3 bases not matched to a gene. CDR1 is SGHTA, CDR2 FQGNSA, per germline. The CDR3 has 14 residues. CDR3 bases: TGTGCCAGTCAGACTAGCGGGAACACCGGGGAGCTGTTTTTT. Encoded protein: CASQTSGNTGELFF.

In DNA, the CDR3 is TGTGCCAGCAGCTTGGGGAGCGGGGGAACAGATACGCAGTATTTT. As protein: CASSLGSGGTDTQYF. The chain has TRBV11-2 and TRBJ2-3; 8 positions match TRBD2. J was trimmed by 3 bases and V by 3 bases; bases with no gene match: 5. The CDR3 runs to 15 residues. The germline gives CDR1 SGHAT, CDR2 FQNNGV.

The count of this clone is one. V and J are TRBV19 and TRBJ2-7; 7 bases agree with TRBD2. Germline trimming cut 6 bases from V and 6 bases from J; bases unmatched to any gene: 14. This CDR3 comprises 15 residues. Germline V gives CDR1 LNHDA, CDR2 SQIVND (reference sequence). The CDR3 is CASSPQGGVGAEQYF. Written as DNA, the CDR3 is TGTGCCAGTAGCCCCCAGGGAGGGGTTGGTGCCGAGCAGTACTTC.

The chain links TRBV9 to TRBJ2-1, with 8 bases matching TRBD2. Trimming removed 4 bases from V and 6 bases from J; junction bases left unmatched: 6. The germline V gene has CDR1 SGDLS and CDR2 YYNGEE. The CDR3 extends over 14 amino acids. The CDR3 coding sequence is TGTGCCAGCAGCCCCGGGACTAGTAGCAATGAGCAGTTCTTC. It encodes CASSPGTSSNEQFF.

DNA for the CDR3: TGCGCCAGCAACAACGGACAGTCTTTCGGCGGCTACACCTTC. This gives the protein CASNNGQSFGGYTF. J is TRBJ1-2 and V is TRBV5-1; D might be TRBD1 (6 bases). This CDR3 spans 14 amino acids. The V gene lost 6 bases and the J gene lost 8 bases, with 20 bases spanning the gap. The germline gives CDR1 SGHRS, CDR2 YFSETQ.

The chain uses TRBV11-2 and TRBJ1-2; D perhaps matches TRBD1 (5 bases). The CDR3 consists of 13 residues. Germline CDR1 and CDR2: SGHAT and FQNNGV. The V end lost 6 bases, the J end lost 2 bases, and 10 bases lay between the germline ends. The CDR3 reads CASSPQGNYGYTF. CDR3 bases: TGTGCCAGCAGTCCTCAGGGAAACTATGGCTACACCTTC.

V and J are TRBV19 and TRBJ1-5, with 9 bases that match TRBD1. Germline V gives CDR1 LNHDA, CDR2 SQIVND (reference sequence). Trimming at V came to 3 bases and at J to 9 bases, leaving 12 bases not matched to a gene. This CDR3 has 16 amino acids. The CDR3 loop is CASSIGDRGSVPPQHF. CDR3 bases: TGTGCCAGTAGTATTGGAGACAGGGGGTCGGTTCCGCCCCAGCATTTT.

The chain joins TRBV19 to TRBJ1-4; TRBD1 is a possible D gene (5 bases). CDR3 length equals 14 residues. Trimming took 3 bases from V and 5 from J, leaving 10 bases between them. Germline lookup yields CDR1 LNHDA and CDR2 SQIVND (reference sequence). Here the CDR3 reads CASSIQGMNEKLFF. In nucleotides, the CDR3 is TGTGCCAGTAGTATCCAGGGTATGAATGAAAAACTGTTTTTT.